This record concerns one T cell receptor beta chain sequence. What it binds is not known. The V end was cut by 5 bases, the J end by 6 bases, with 14 bases between. CDR3 length equals 15 residues. The germline V gene encodes CDR1 LNHDA and CDR2 SQIVND (reference sequence). The data stem from a study of T cell responses to AZD1222 COVID-19 vaccine. Overall study results and limits: Recipients of AZD1222 seropositive at baseline numbered only 6 or 7.

Only in-frame clones appear in the TCRdb table, and some are missing; sequencing was by immunoSEQ multiplex PCR. The sample holds fewer than 150,000 clones, over 75% seen once. The rearrangement links TRBV19 to TRBJ1-6; maybe TRBD1 (5 bases). The specimen was peripheral blood, collected on day 0 of AZD1222 vaccination. The clonotype comes from an adult in good health. CDR3 amino acids: CASSPPGPLNSPLHF. In DNA form, the CDR3 reads TGTGCCAGTAGTCCGCCGGGACCGCTTAATTCACCCCTCCACTTT.